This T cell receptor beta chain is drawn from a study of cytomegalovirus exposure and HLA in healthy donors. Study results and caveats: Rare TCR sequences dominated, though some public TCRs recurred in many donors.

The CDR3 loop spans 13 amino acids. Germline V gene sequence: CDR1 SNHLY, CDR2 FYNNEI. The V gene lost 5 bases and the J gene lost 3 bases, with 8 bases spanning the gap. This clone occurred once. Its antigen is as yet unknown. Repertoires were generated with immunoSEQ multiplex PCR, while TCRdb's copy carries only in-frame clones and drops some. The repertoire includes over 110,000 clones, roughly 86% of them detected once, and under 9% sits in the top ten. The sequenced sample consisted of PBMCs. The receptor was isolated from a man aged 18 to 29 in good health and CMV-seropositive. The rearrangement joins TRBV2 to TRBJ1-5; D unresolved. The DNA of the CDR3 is TGTGCCAGCAGTAGAGCGGCCAATCAGCCCCAGCATTTT. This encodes CASSRAANQPQHF.